Listed below are T cell receptor beta chains from one sample, sequenced in a study of blood T cell repertoires in COVID-19. Sequencing was performed with immunoSEQ multiplex PCR; in TCRdb, only in-frame clones are kept and a portion is missing. The data show 150,000 to 200,000 clones, roughly 88% seen once. Input material: peripheral blood. The source is a human donor with active or convalescent COVID-19. The donor label of this sample is uncertain. CDR3s include the opening cysteine and the closing phenylalanine or tryptophan. A D gene is named only where the DNA matches it firmly. The size of a clone is reported for some rows only, either as once, few or many, or as a class for expanded clones.

clone size,J gene,V gene,D gene,CDR3 protein,CDR3 DNA
once,TRBJ2-2,TRBV7-6,NA,CASSFRTENTGELFF,TGTGCCAGCAGCTTTCGGACAGAGAACACCGGGGAGCTGTTTTTT
NA,TRBJ1-5,TRBV5-6,NA,CASSHGGRQPQHF,TGTGCCAGCAGCCACGGAGGGCGTCAGCCCCAGCATTTT
NA,TRBJ2-7,TRBV24-1,TRBD2,CATSDPRRLAGVPGYEQYF,TGTGCCACCAGTGACCCCAGAAGACTAGCGGGAGTCCCGGGCTACGAGCAGTACTTC
NA,TRBJ1-5,TRBV3-1/TRBV3-2,NA,CASSLQGNQPQHF,TGTGCCAGCAGCCTACAGGGCAATCAGCCCCAGCATTTT
NA,TRBJ1-1,TRBV28,NA,CASKEVMNTEAFF,TGTGCCAGCAAAGAGGTTATGAACACTGAAGCTTTCTTT
NA,TRBJ1-2,TRBV5-1,NA,CASSYLTEGYTF,TGCGCCAGCAGCTACCTGACAGAGGGCTACACCTTC
NA,TRBJ1-1,TRBV28,TRBD1,CASSPFGQVFKMNTEAFF,TGTGCCAGCAGTCCCTTTGGACAGGTTTTCAAGATGAACACTGAAGCTTTCTTT
NA,TRBJ2-5,TRBV28,TRBD1,CAIGQGETQYF,TGTGCCATAGGACAGGGAGAGACCCAGTACTTC
NA,TRBJ2-1,TRBV7-2,TRBD2,CASTRIAGYNEQFF,TGTGCCAGCACCCGGATAGCGGGGTACAATGAGCAGTTCTTC
NA,TRBJ1-2,TRBV27,NA,CASSLSIGGGGRYTF,TGTGCCAGCAGTTTATCGATTGGGGGAGGGGGGCGCTACACCTTC
NA,TRBJ2-3,TRBV7-2,TRBD1,CASSLGSGGQGGTQYF,TGTGCCAGCAGCTTAGGCTCCGGGGGACAGGGCGGTACGCAGTATTTT
NA,TRBJ2-3,TRBV7-2,NA,CASSSVRGGTDTQYF,TGTGCCAGCAGCTCGGTACGCGGGGGCACAGATACGCAGTATTTT
NA,TRBJ2-7,TRBV27,TRBD1,CASSFSTGGDAQYF,TGTGCCAGCAGTTTCTCGACAGGGGGCGACGCGCAGTACTTC
NA,TRBJ2-1,TRBV12-3/TRBV12-4,NA,CASSTGLWEQFF,TGTGCCAGCAGCACAGGGTTATGGGAGCAGTTCTTC
NA,TRBJ2-7,TRBV5-1,NA,CASRQGGGGPYEQYF,TGCGCCAGTCGACAAGGGGGGGGCGGTCCCTACGAGCAGTACTTC
once,TRBJ2-3,TRBV5-6,TRBD2,CASSLVAGGPSDTQYF,TGTGCCAGCAGCTTGGTGGCGGGAGGGCCCTCAGATACGCAGTATTTT
once,TRBJ2-3,TRBV6-2/TRBV6-3,NA,CASSSRGAPTDTQYF,TGTGCCAGCAGTTCACGCGGGGCCCCCACAGATACGCAGTATTTT
NA,TRBJ2-1,TRBV2,NA,CASSDFSGQGEFF,TGTGCCAGCAGCGACTTCAGCGGGCAAGGAGAGTTCTTC
NA,TRBJ2-1,TRBV30,TRBD2,CAWSPYYSGGTNEQFF,TGTGCCTGGAGTCCATACTATAGCGGGGGGACCAATGAGCAGTTCTTC
NA,TRBJ1-5,TRBV3-1/TRBV3-2,NA,CASSQTGRYQPQHF,TGTGCCAGCAGCCAAACAGGGCGTTATCAGCCCCAGCATTTT
NA,TRBJ2-2,TRBV6-4,TRBD2,CASSPTGGGEVGELFF,TGTGCCAGCAGTCCTACCGGCGGGGGGGAAGTCGGGGAGCTGTTTTTT
NA,TRBJ1-2,TRBV28,TRBD1,CASRTTGGYGYTF,TGTGCCAGCAGGACGACAGGGGGCTATGGCTACACCTTC
NA,TRBJ2-2,TRBV3-1/TRBV3-2,TRBD2,CASSRAQNSGGMHTGELFF,TGTGCCAGCAGCCGGGCCCAAAACTCGGGAGGGATGCACACCGGGGAGCTGTTTTTT
NA,TRBJ2-5,TRBV24-1,NA,CATSMGVQETQYF,TGTGCCACCAGTATGGGCGTTCAAGAGACCCAGTACTTC
NA,TRBJ1-5,TRBV9,TRBD1,CASSLQGEEPQHF,TGTGCCAGCAGCCTACAGGGGGAAGAGCCCCAGCATTTT
NA,TRBJ2-7,TRBV13,NA,CASSLSGHSSYEQYF,TGTGCCAGCAGCTTAAGCGGGCATAGCTCCTACGAGCAGTACTTC
NA,TRBJ2-7,TRBV11-3,NA,CASSLDLPESTSYEQYF,TGTGCCAGCAGCTTAGATCTACCGGAGTCAACCTCCTACGAGCAGTACTTC
NA,TRBJ2-3,TRBV5-6,NA,CASSYTDTQYF,TGTGCCAGCAGTTACACAGATACGCAGTATTTT
NA,TRBJ2-5,TRBV5-1,NA,CASSLGRTVRETQYF,TGCGCCAGCAGCTTGGGGCGGACTGTCCGAGAGACCCAGTACTTC